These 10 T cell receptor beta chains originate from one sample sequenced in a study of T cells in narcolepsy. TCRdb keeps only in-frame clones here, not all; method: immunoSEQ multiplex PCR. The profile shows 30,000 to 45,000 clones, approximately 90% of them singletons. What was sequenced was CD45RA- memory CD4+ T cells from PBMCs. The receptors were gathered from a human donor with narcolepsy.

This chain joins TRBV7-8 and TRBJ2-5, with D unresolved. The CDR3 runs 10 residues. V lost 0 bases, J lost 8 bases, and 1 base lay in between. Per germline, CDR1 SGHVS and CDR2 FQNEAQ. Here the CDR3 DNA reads TGTGCCAGCAGCTTAGCAACCCAGTACTTC. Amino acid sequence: CASSLATQYF.

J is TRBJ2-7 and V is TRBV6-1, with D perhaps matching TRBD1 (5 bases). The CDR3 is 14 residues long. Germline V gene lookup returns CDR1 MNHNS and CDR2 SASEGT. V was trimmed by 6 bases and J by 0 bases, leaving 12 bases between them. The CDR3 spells CASRDKGISYEQYF. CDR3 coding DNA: TGTGCCAGCAGGGACAAAGGGATCTCCTACGAGCAGTACTTC.

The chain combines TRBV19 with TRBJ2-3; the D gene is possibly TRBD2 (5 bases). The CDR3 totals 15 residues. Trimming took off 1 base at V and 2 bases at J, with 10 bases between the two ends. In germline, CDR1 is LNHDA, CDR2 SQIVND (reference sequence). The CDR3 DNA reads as TGTGCCAGTAGTATAGGACGAGCGGACACAGATACGCAGTATTTT. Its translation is CASSIGRADTDTQYF.

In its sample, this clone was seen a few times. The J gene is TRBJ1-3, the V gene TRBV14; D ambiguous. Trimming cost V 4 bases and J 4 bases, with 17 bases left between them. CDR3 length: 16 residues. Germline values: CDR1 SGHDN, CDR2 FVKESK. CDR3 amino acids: CASSPKISGSGNTIYF. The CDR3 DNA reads TGTGCCAGCAGCCCGAAAATCTCGGGCTCCGGAAACACCATATATTTT.

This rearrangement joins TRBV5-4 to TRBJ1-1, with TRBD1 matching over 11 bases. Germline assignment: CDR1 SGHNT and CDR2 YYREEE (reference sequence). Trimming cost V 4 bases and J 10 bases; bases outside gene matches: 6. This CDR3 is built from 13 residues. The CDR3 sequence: CASSRDRGESAFF. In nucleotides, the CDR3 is TGTGCCAGCAGCCGGGACAGGGGGGAATCAGCTTTCTTT.

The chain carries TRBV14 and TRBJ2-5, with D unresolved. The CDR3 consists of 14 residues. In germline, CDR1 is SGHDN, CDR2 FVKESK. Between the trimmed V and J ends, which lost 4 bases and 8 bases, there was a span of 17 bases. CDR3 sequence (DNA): TGTGCCAGCAGCCTCATTCACGGCGCCGAAACCCAGTACTTC. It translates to CASSLIHGAETQYF.

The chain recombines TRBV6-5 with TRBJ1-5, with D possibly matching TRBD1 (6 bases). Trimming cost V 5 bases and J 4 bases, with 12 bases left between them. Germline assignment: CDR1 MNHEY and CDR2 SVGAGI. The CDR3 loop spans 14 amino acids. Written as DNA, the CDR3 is TGTGCCAGCAGTACTTATCAGGGGAATCAGCCCCAGCATTTT. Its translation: CASSTYQGNQPQHF.

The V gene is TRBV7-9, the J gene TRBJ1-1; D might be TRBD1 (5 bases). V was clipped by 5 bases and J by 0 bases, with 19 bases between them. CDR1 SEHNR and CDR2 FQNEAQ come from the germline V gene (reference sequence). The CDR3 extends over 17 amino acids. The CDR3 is CASSTREGLIMNTEAFF. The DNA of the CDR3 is TGTGCCAGCAGCACCCGGGAGGGACTTATTATGAACACTGAAGCTTTCTTT.

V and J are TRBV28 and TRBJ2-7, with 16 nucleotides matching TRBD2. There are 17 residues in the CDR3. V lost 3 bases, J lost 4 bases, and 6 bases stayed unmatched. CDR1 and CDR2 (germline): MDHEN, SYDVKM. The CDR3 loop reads CASSFAGLAGGAYEQYF. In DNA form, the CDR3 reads TGTGCCAGCAGTTTTGCGGGACTAGCGGGGGGGGCATACGAGCAGTACTTC.

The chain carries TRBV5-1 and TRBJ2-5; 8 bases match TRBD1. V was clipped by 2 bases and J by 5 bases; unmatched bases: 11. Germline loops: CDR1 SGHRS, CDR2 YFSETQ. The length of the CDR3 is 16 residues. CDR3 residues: CASSFGQGQFGETQYF. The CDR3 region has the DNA TGCGCCAGCAGCTTTGGACAGGGTCAATTTGGGGAGACCCAGTACTTC.